A single sample gave rise to the 29 T cell receptor beta chains below, sequenced in a study of cytomegalovirus exposure and HLA in healthy donors. 13 Jbeta primers and 60 Vbeta primers were used for the PCR. Profiling relied on immunoSEQ multiplex PCR, and the TCRdb table lists in-frame clones only, not all of them. The table includes roughly 150,000 clones, around 73% detected once. Sequenced sample: PBMCs. All receptors come from a male donor in good health and CMV-seronegative.

CDR3 in amino acids: CASTPGGLTYNEQFF. In DNA form, the CDR3 reads TGTGCCAGCACCCCCGGGGGGTTGACCTACAATGAGCAGTTCTTC. V usage is TRBV7-2 and J usage is TRBJ2-1; TRBD2 agrees at 7 bases. CDR3 size: 15 residues. V was pared by 7 bases and J by 2 bases, with 8 bases of the junction left unmatched. The germline V gene has CDR1 SGHTA and CDR2 FQGNSA.

The V call is TRBV7-6, the J call TRBJ2-1; 10 bases are shared with TRBD2. The CDR3 length is 17 residues. Losses at the gene ends were 1 base for V and 2 bases for J; bases not matched to a gene: 5. CDR1 and CDR2 from the germline V gene are SGHVS and FNYEAQ. The CDR3 region has the DNA TGTGCCAGCAGCTTAGTGAGTAGCGGGGGGCCCTACAATGAGCAGTTCTTC. This encodes CASSLVSSGGPYNEQFF.

J is TRBJ2-2 and V is TRBV5-5; D perhaps matches TRBD2 (6 bases). The CDR3 has 13 amino acids. Germline lookup yields CDR1 SGHKS and CDR2 YYEKEE (reference sequence). Trimming left V 4 bases short and J 6 bases short, with 10 bases between. CDR3 sequence (DNA): TGTGCCAGCAGCCGGGACTTTGCCGGGGAGCTGTTTTTT. Its translation is CASSRDFAGELFF.

This clone has just one count. The rearrangement joins TRBV7-2 to TRBJ2-1; no firm D call. This CDR3 contains 13 residues. Trimming took 6 bases from V and 9 from J, leaving 15 bases between them. Per germline, CDR1 SGHTA and CDR2 FQGNSA. The CDR3 DNA reads TGTGCCAGCAGACCGACCCAGGCCGGTGAGCAGTTCTTC. Translated, it gives CASRPTQAGEQFF. The full variable domain, in which reference TRBV7-2 and TRBJ2-1 provide the parts outside the CDR3, is GAGVSQSPSNKVTEKGKDVELRCDPISGHTALYWYRQSLGQGLEFLIYFQGNSAPDKSGLPSDRFSAERTGGSVSTLTIQRTQQEDSAVYLCASRPTQAGEQFFGPGTRLTVL.

The V call is TRBV7-3, the J call TRBJ1-3; D not certain. V shed 0 bases and J shed 0 bases, with 12 bases lying between them. The CDR3 sequence is 17 residues long. In germline, CDR1 is SGHTA, CDR2 FQGTGA. CDR3 region: CASSLTGLLGSGNTIYF. The CDR3 nucleotides read TGTGCCAGCAGCTTAACGGGCCTACTAGGCTCTGGAAACACCATATATTTT.

The J gene is TRBJ2-2, the V gene TRBV7-2; 10 bases match TRBD2. This CDR3 spans 16 amino acids. Per germline, CDR1 SGHTA and CDR2 FQGNSA. After removal of 1 base from V and 7 bases from J, the junction contained 6 bases not matched to a gene. CDR3 sequence reads: CASSLGGLAGVGELFF. CDR3 in DNA: TGTGCCAGCAGCTTAGGTGGGCTAGCGGGAGTCGGGGAGCTGTTTTTT.

The chain couples TRBV5-6 to TRBJ2-2, with D uncertain. V was clipped by 4 bases and J by 0 bases, with 13 bases between them. CDR3 size: 16 residues. Germline values: CDR1 SGHDT, CDR2 YYEEEE. CDR3 in amino acids: CASSQLLGPNTGELFF. CDR3 sequence (DNA): TGTGCCAGCAGCCAACTATTGGGTCCGAACACCGGGGAGCTGTTTTTT.

The chain is built from TRBV6-4 and TRBJ1-1, with no clear D. CDR1 is MRHNA, CDR2 SNTAGT, per germline. Trimming took 5 bases from V and 5 from J, leaving 18 bases between them. This CDR3 region has 15 residues. The DNA of the CDR3 is TGTGCCAGCAGTTTGCACCCCGCGGGGAATACTGAAGCTTTCTTT. Translated, it gives CASSLHPAGNTEAFF.

This clone occurred a few times. CDR3 nucleotide sequence: TGTGCCAGCAGTCACAGGGGGCGCGACGGGGAGCTGTTTTTT. The encoded protein is CASSHRGRDGELFF. V and J are TRBV6-1 and TRBJ2-2; 9 bases map to TRBD1. The germline V gene has CDR1 MNHNS and CDR2 SASEGT. V gave up 5 bases and J gave up 7 bases; unmatched junction bases: 5. The CDR3 has 14 residues.

This clone was seen more than once but under ten times. The chain links TRBV12-5 to TRBJ1-5, with D hard to call. Trimming cost V 1 base and J 11 bases, with 9 bases left between them. The CDR3 runs 12 residues. Germline V gene data show CDR1 as LGHNT and CDR2 as FRNRAP. Here the CDR3 DNA reads TGTGCTAGTGGTTTGGGGTTCGAGTCCCAGCATTTT. Its protein is CASGLGFESQHF.

V and J are TRBV6-5 and TRBJ1-2; 10 bases agree with TRBD1. The CDR3 is 16 residues long. From germline, CDR1 is MNHEY and CDR2 SVGAGI. With V trimmed by 4 bases and J by 4 bases, 9 bases remained unmatched. The CDR3 loop reads CASSFRQGAGRYGYTF. The CDR3 DNA sequence: TGTGCCAGCAGTTTTAGACAGGGGGCTGGCCGCTATGGCTACACCTTC.

The CDR3 loop reads CASSSPTGTGGYEQYF. The CDR3 nucleotides read TGTGCCAGCTCATCTCCTACCGGGACAGGGGGCTACGAGCAGTACTTC. This rearrangement joins TRBV18 to TRBJ2-7; the match to TRBD1 covers 11 bases. The CDR3 is 16 amino acids. The ends lost 5 bases at V and 3 bases at J; junction bases unmatched: 9. Looked up from germline, CDR1 is KGHSH and CDR2 is LQKENI.

V and J are TRBV9 and TRBJ2-7; D is undetermined. The CDR3 has 14 residues. Germline V gene data show CDR1 as SGDLS and CDR2 as YYNGEE. Trimming removed 3 bases from V and 3 bases from J, with 13 bases in between. CDR3 region: CASSAISNGYEQYF. In DNA form, the CDR3 reads TGTGCCAGCAGCGCGATCTCTAATGGCTACGAGCAGTACTTC. Full variable domain (outside the CDR3, taken from reference TRBV9 and TRBJ2-7): DSGVTQTPKHLITATGQRVTLRCSPRSGDLSVYWYQQSLDQGLQFLIQYYNGEERAKGNILERFSAQQFPDLHSELNLSSLELGDSALYFCASSAISNGYEQYFGPGTRLTVT.

The chain couples TRBV27 to TRBJ1-1, with TRBD1 identical over 9 bases. The CDR3 is 13 residues long. With 10 bases clipped from V and 5 bases from J, the junction kept 8 bases outside the gene matches. From germline, CDR1 is MNHEY and CDR2 SMNVEV (reference sequence). CDR3 residues: CATGDRVDTEAFF. CDR3 coding DNA: TGTGCCACCGGGGACAGGGTGGATACTGAAGCTTTCTTT.

The V gene is TRBV7-2, the J gene TRBJ2-3; 7 bases map to TRBD2. Germline-derived CDR1 and CDR2 are SGHTA and FQGNSA. The CDR3 totals 14 residues. The V gene end was trimmed by 3 bases and the J gene end by 3 bases; junction bases not matched to a gene: 3. CDR3 DNA: TGTGCCAGCAGCTTCAGCGGGGAGACAGATACGCAGTATTTT. This encodes CASSFSGETDTQYF.

As DNA, the CDR3 is TGCGCCAGCAGTCGAGCGGGACTAGCTAGGCCCGATACGCAGTATTTT. It specifies CASSRAGLARPDTQYF. J is TRBJ2-3 and V is TRBV23-1; 9 nucleotides match TRBD2. TRBV23-1 is identified as an open reading frame with a role that is uncertain. CDR3 size: 16 residues. J gave up 6 bases and V 4 bases, and 11 bases lay outside the gene matches.

This chain links TRBV5-5 with TRBJ2-7, with D tentatively TRBD2 (6 bases). Trimming cost V 3 bases and J 4 bases, with 11 bases left between them. CDR3 length: 13 residues. The germline gives CDR1 SGHKS, CDR2 YYEKEE (reference sequence). The CDR3 is CASSSVSGYEQYF. CDR3 nucleotides: TGTGCCAGCAGCTCGGTTAGCGGATACGAGCAGTACTTC. Together with reference TRBV5-5 and TRBJ2-7, the CDR3 gives the full variable domain: DAGVTQSPTHLIKTRGQQVTLRCSPISGHKSVSWYQQVLGQGPQFIFQYYEKEERGRGNFPDRFSARQFPNYSSELNVNALLLGDSALYLCASSSVSGYEQYFGPGTRLTVT.

This clone was counted once. The chain carries TRBV7-9 and TRBJ2-1; D uncertain. CDR1 is SEHNR, CDR2 FQNEAQ, per germline (reference sequence). The V end was cut by 7 bases, the J end by 10 bases, with 14 bases between. The CDR3 covers 12 residues. DNA of the CDR3: TGTGCCAGCACCCTATCCCCATGGGAGCAGTTCTTC. Encoded protein: CASTLSPWEQFF.

The DNA of the CDR3 is TGTGCCAGCAGCCCCAGCGGGAGCTCCTACAATGAGCAGTTCTTC. It encodes CASSPSGSSYNEQFF. This chain joins TRBV11-1 and TRBJ2-1; the match to TRBD2 covers 8 bases. The germline gives CDR1 SGHAT, CDR2 FQDESV (reference sequence). J gave up 0 bases and V 5 bases, and 3 bases lay outside the gene matches. The CDR3 runs 15 residues. Using reference TRBV11-1 and TRBJ2-1 for the parts outside the CDR3, the full variable domain is EAEVAQSPRYKITEKSQAVAFWCDPISGHATLYWYRQILGQGPELLVQFQDESVVDDSQLPKDRFSAERLKGVDSTLKIQPAELGDSAMYLCASSPSGSSYNEQFFGPGTRLTVL.

This clone occurred a few times. This chain uses TRBV4-2 with TRBJ2-7; no clear D gene. This CDR3 comprises 12 residues. The V end was cut by 1 base, the J end by 3 bases, with 4 bases between. Germline values: CDR1 LGHNA, CDR2 YNFKEQ. CDR3 loop: CASSQGGYEQYF. CDR3 bases: TGTGCCAGCAGCCAAGGCGGCTACGAGCAGTACTTC.

This sequence joins TRBV5-4 and TRBJ2-3; 8 bases line up with TRBD1. Per germline, CDR1 SGHNT and CDR2 YYREEE (reference sequence). This CDR3 spans 13 amino acids. Germline trimming cut 4 bases from V and 5 bases from J; bases unmatched to any gene: 3. In DNA form, the CDR3 reads TGTGCCAGCAGCCGGACAGGGCAAGATACGCAGTATTTT. Translated: CASSRTGQDTQYF.

The chain couples TRBV10-3 to TRBJ2-5; 7 positions match TRBD1. CDR1 ENHRY and CDR2 SYGVKD come from the germline V gene. V lost 3 bases to trimming and J lost 1 base; unmatched junction nucleotides: 5. The CDR3 totals 15 residues. The DNA for the CDR3 is TGTGCCATCAGTGATGCCCGACAGGGCCAAGAGACCCAGTACTTC. Its protein product is CAISDARQGQETQYF.

The V gene is TRBV4-3, the J gene TRBJ2-1, with 12 bases identical to TRBD2. V shed 0 bases and J 10 bases; nucleotides not matched to a gene: 7. Per the germline V gene, CDR1 is LGHNA and CDR2 is YSLEER. The CDR3 length is 16 residues. CDR3 amino acids: CASSQEWTSGIWEQFF. In DNA, the CDR3 is TGCGCCAGCAGCCAAGAATGGACTAGCGGGATCTGGGAGCAGTTCTTC.

The chain has TRBV10-3 and TRBJ2-7; 12 bases align to TRBD2. The CDR3 runs 15 residues. After removal of 0 bases from V and 3 bases from J, the junction contained 0 bases not matched to a gene. The germline gives CDR1 ENHRY, CDR2 SYGVKD. CDR3: CAISESGLAGYEQYF. CDR3 DNA: TGTGCCATCAGTGAGTCGGGACTAGCGGGCTACGAGCAGTACTTC.

The table lists this clone with a few counts. The chain has TRBV28 and TRBJ2-3, with 10 bases aligning to TRBD2. Germline V CDR1 and CDR2: MDHEN, SYDVKM. The CDR3 covers 15 residues. The junction had 4 bases not matched to a gene; V was cut back by 4 bases and J by 3 bases. CDR3 residues: CASSSGSGRTDTQYF. DNA of the CDR3: TGTGCCAGCAGTTCTGGTAGCGGGAGGACAGATACGCAGTATTTT.

The chain couples TRBV18 to TRBJ1-5; weak D call: TRBD1 (6 bases). V lost 3 bases and J 7 bases, leaving 13 bases between the germline ends. This CDR3 is built from 14 residues. The germline CDR1 and CDR2 sequences are KGHSH and LQKENI. The CDR3 here is CASSPTGRQQPQHF. The DNA for the CDR3 is TGTGCCAGCTCACCGACAGGACGGCAGCAGCCCCAGCATTTT.

The chain uses TRBV21-1 and TRBJ1-4; the D call of TRBD1 is as the table states it, not checked on the DNA. TRBV21-1 is described as a pseudogene. This CDR3 is 15 amino acids long. CDR3 bases: TGTGCCAGCAGCATGGCGGACAGGGGTAATGAAAAACTGTTTTTT. This encodes CASSMADRGNEKLFF.

J is TRBJ1-3 and V is TRBV19; 10 nucleotides agree with TRBD1. V shed 8 bases, J shed 2 bases, and the junction held 6 bases outside the gene matches. CDR3 length: 15 amino acids. The germline V gene encodes CDR1 LNHDA and CDR2 SQIVND (reference sequence). As DNA, the CDR3 is TGTGCCAGTGGAAGGGACAGGGGCGCTGGAAACACCATATATTTT. It encodes CASGRDRGAGNTIYF.

This clone was picked up a small number of times. The gene calls are TRBV9 and TRBJ2-1, with TRBD1 matching over 8 bases. V was pared by 2 bases and J by 5 bases, with 3 bases of the junction left unmatched. Germline CDR1 is SGDLS and CDR2 is YYNGEE. The CDR3 is 14 amino acids. The CDR3 sequence: CASSVTDRDNEQFF. As DNA, the CDR3 is TGTGCCAGCAGCGTCACGGACAGGGACAATGAGCAGTTCTTC.